The 12 T cell receptor beta chains given below trace back to one sample, sequenced in a study of T cells in Graves' hyperthyroidism and ophthalmopathy. Template material for amplifying TCR beta CDR3 regions consisted of RNA transcripts. When the TCR CDR3 underwent first-round RT-PCR, the HTBI primer set was used. TCRdb recomputed calls from the multiplex PCR reads with MiXCR, one row per CDR3 protein. The sample contains fewer than 450,000 distinct CDR3 sequences, approximately 18% of which appear only once. The sequenced sample was blood. These receptors were obtained from a woman younger than 45 with Graves' hyperthyroidism that later progressed to Graves' ophthalmopathy.

This rearrangement joins TRBV3-1 to TRBJ2-2; D remains ambiguous. CDR3 length: 12 residues. Trimming stripped 0 bases from V and 9 bases from J, with 5 bases between. Germline CDR1 is LGHDT and CDR2 is YNNKEL (reference sequence). The CDR3 DNA reads as TGTGCCAGCAGCCAAGACCAACGGGAGCTGTTTTTT. This gives the protein CASSQDQRELFF.

The chain carries TRBV5-1 and TRBJ2-5; D tentatively fits TRBD1 or TRBD2 (5 bases each). CDR3 size: 13 residues. The germline V gene encodes CDR1 SGHRS and CDR2 YFSETQ. Trimming took off 3 bases at V and 4 bases at J, with 10 bases between the two ends. In nucleotides, the CDR3 is TGCGCCAGCAGCTCGGGGCTGGGAGAGACCCAGTACTTC. Protein sequence: CASSSGLGETQYF.

This clonotype was observed a few times. This chain connects TRBV5-4 to TRBJ2-3, with a weak D call TRBD2 (5 bases). V was trimmed by 5 bases and J by 0 bases, leaving 13 bases between them. CDR1 SGHNT and CDR2 YYREEE come from the germline V gene (reference sequence). The CDR3 is made up of 15 amino acids. The DNA of the CDR3 is TGTGCCAGCAGGGACTCCCGTTGGAGCACAGATACGCAGTATTTT. Translation: CASRDSRWSTDTQYF.

This clonotype was seen ten or more times. This chain connects TRBV7-8 to TRBJ2-3, with D unresolved. V was trimmed by 1 base and J by 4 bases, leaving 15 bases between them. Germline V gene sequence: CDR1 SGHVS, CDR2 FQNEAQ. The CDR3 sequence is 16 residues long. The CDR3, as DNA: TGTGCCAGCAGCTTAGTGGGCGGTAGGGATTCAGATACGCAGTATTTT. The encoded protein is CASSLVGGRDSDTQYF.

This clonotype came up many times. V and J are TRBV6-1 and TRBJ2-7, with D perhaps TRBD1 or TRBD2 (5 bases each). CDR3 length: 15 amino acids. Germline loops: CDR1 MNHNS, CDR2 SASEGT. Trimming removed 2 bases from V and 2 bases from J, with 13 bases in between. The CDR3 sequence is CASSERDGRPYEQYF. The DNA for the CDR3 is TGTGCCAGCAGTGAAAGGGACGGGCGACCCTACGAGCAGTACTTC.

The chain uses TRBV5-1 and TRBJ2-5, with 8 bases matching TRBD1. The germline gives CDR1 SGHRS, CDR2 YFSETQ. V lost 2 bases to trimming and J lost 3 bases; unmatched junction nucleotides: 6. The length of the CDR3 is 15 residues. The CDR3 region has the DNA TGCGCCAGCAGCTTAAATACAGGGGGTAAAGAGACCCAGTACTTC. Protein sequence: CASSLNTGGKETQYF. Combining the CDR3 with reference TRBV5-1 and TRBJ2-5 gives the whole variable domain KAGVTQTPRYLIKTRGQQVTLSCSPISGHRSVSWYQQTPGQGLQFLFEYFSETQRNKGNFPGRFSGRQFSNSRSEMNVSTLELGDSALYLCASSLNTGGKETQYFGPGTRLLVL.

This clonotype was recorded a few times. For the CDR3, the DNA is TGTGCCAGCAGTGCCGGGACAGACACTAGCACAGATACGCAGTATTTT. Residues: CASSAGTDTSTDTQYF. This chain joins TRBV12-3 or TRBV12-4 and TRBJ2-3, with 7 bases that match TRBD1. V lost 5 bases, J lost 0 bases, and 8 bases stayed unmatched. The CDR3 is 16 residues long.

This clonotype was seen ten or more times. This rearrangement joins TRBV28 to TRBJ1-2; no reliable D call. CDR1 is MDHEN and CDR2 is SYDVKM in the germline V gene. The length of the CDR3 is 11 residues. The CDR3 region has the DNA TGTGCGACGAGTTCGGACTATGGCTACACCTTC. Its translation is CATSSDYGYTF.

This clonotype was observed many times. The chain links TRBV19 to TRBJ1-5; D is unresolved. CDR1 is LNHDA, CDR2 SQIVND, per germline (reference sequence). This CDR3 spans 14 amino acids. V was pared by 7 bases and J by 0 bases, with 10 bases between. The CDR3 DNA sequence: TGTGCCAGTAACAGCGCTTTTAGCAATCAGCCCCAGCATTTT. It codes for CASNSAFSNQPQHF. Full variable domain (rest looked up from reference TRBV19 and TRBJ1-5): DGGITQSPKYLFRKEGQNVTLSCEQNLNHDAMYWYRQDPGQGLRLIYYSQIVNDFQKGDIAEGYSVSREKKESFPLTVTSAQKNPTAFYLCASNSAFSNQPQHFGDGTRLSIL.

The chain uses TRBV6-5 and TRBJ2-3; D is possibly TRBD1 (5 bases). Germline-derived CDR1 and CDR2 are MNHEY and SVGAGI. The CDR3 totals 14 residues. The germline V and J ends were trimmed by 2 bases and 8 bases, with 14 bases remaining between them. The CDR3 region has the DNA TGTGCCAGCAGTTACGGATCAGGGCCTAGTACGCAGTATTTT. Its translation: CASSYGSGPSTQYF.

In this sample, this clonotype turned up many times. This chain joins TRBV12-3 or TRBV12-4 and TRBJ2-7; TRBD1 matches at 7 bases. Losses at the gene ends were 3 bases for V and 0 bases for J; bases not matched to a gene: 11. This CDR3 comprises 17 residues. The CDR3 nucleotides read TGTGCCAGCAGTTTCGGCAGCTGGCAGGGGGTCTCCTACGAGCAGTACTTC. The encoded protein is CASSFGSWQGVSYEQYF.

V usage is TRBV28 and J usage is TRBJ2-6; D gene uncertain. The length of the CDR3 is 18 residues. Germline values: CDR1 MDHEN, CDR2 SYDVKM. The V end was cut by 3 bases, the J end by 0 bases, with 15 bases between. This CDR3 is CASSFLTVSFSGANVLTF. DNA of the CDR3: TGTGCCAGCAGTTTCCTCACGGTATCGTTCTCTGGGGCCAACGTCCTGACTTTC. Full variable domain (outside the CDR3, taken from reference TRBV28 and TRBJ2-6): DVKVTQSSRYLVKRTGEKVFLECVQDMDHENMFWYRQDPGLGLRLIYFSYDVKMKEKGDIPEGYSVSREKKERFSLILESASTNQTSMYLCASSFLTVSFSGANVLTFGAGSRLTVL.